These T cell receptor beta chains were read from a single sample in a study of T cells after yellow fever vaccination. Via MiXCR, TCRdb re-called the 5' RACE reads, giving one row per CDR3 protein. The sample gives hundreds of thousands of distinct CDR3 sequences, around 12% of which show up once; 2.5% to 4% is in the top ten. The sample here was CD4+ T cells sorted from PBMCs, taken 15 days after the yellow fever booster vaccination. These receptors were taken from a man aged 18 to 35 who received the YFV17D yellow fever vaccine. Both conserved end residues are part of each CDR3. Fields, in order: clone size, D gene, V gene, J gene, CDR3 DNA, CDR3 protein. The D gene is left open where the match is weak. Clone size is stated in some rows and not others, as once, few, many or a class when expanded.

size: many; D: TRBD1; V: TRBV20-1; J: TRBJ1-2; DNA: TGCAGTGCCGTTTCCGGGACAGGCCTTCTCGGCTACACCTTC; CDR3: CSAVSGTGLLGYTF
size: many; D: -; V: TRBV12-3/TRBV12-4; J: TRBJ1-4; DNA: TGTGCCAGCAGCCAAGTTCTCGCTAATGAAAAACTGTTTTTT; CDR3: CASSQVLANEKLFF
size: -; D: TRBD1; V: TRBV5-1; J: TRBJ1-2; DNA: TGCGCCAGCAGCTCCGGGGGGCAGGGGGCTGGCTACACCTTC; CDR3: CASSSGGQGAGYTF
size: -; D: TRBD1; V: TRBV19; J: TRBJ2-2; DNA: TGTGCCAGTAGGAGACAGGGGCAAGAGGCGAACACCGGGGAGCTGTTTTTT; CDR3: CASRRQGQEANTGELFF
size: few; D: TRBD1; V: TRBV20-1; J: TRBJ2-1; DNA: TGCAGTGCTGTAGAGCCGGGACAGGGCGGGCATGAGCAGTTCTTC; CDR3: CSAVEPGQGGHEQFF
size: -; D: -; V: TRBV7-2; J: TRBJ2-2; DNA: TGTGCCAGCAGCTTAGGCCCTAGTCCCGGGGAGCTGTTTTTT; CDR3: CASSLGPSPGELFF
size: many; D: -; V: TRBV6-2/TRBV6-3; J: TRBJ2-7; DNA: TGTGCCAGCAGTCGACAGGAGATCTCCTACGAGCAGTACTTC; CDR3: CASSRQEISYEQYF
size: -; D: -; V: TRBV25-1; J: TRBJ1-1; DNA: TGTGCCAGCAGTGGATTAACAGCGGTCACGGTACCTTTCTTT; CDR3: CASSGLTAVTVPFF
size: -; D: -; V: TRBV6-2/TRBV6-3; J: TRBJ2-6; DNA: TGTGCCAGCAATGGGGTATCCGGGGCCAACGTCCTGACTTTC; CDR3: CASNGVSGANVLTF
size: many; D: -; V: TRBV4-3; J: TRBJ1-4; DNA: TGCGCCAGCAGCCAAGAGAGCCTCAACCCGGGCGAAAAACTGTTTTTT; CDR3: CASSQESLNPGEKLFF
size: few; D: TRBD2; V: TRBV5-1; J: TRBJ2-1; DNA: TGCGCCAGCAGCTTGGGGACTAGCGGGCTAGAATACAATGAGCAGTTCTTC; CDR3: CASSLGTSGLEYNEQFF
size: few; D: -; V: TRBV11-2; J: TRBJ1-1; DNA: TGTGCCAGCAGCTTTCTGGGGTCGGGCACTGAAGCTTTCTTT; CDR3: CASSFLGSGTEAFF
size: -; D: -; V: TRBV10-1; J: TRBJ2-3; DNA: TGCGCCAGCAGTGAGTCGAATGGGGCGCAAGATACGCAGTATTTT; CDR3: CASSESNGAQDTQYF
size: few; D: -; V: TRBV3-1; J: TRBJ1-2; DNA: TGTGCCAGCAGCCAAACCCATCGGGGCAGGGTCTATGGCTACACCTTC; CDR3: CASSQTHRGRVYGYTF
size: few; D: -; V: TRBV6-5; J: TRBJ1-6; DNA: TGTGCCAGCAGTTATAAGTCCTCACCCCTCCACTTT; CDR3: CASSYKSSPLHF
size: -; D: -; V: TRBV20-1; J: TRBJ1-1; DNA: TGCAGTGCTCCGTCCACGAACACTGAAGCTTTCTTT; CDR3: CSAPSTNTEAFF
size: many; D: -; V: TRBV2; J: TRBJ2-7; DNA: TGTGCCAGCAGTGCGGGGACCGGGTACGAGCAGTACTTC; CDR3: CASSAGTGYEQYF
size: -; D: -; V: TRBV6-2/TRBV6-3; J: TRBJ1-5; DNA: TGTGCCAGCAGGTACCGATCCGGGGCTCAGCCCCAGCATTTT; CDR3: CASRYRSGAQPQHF
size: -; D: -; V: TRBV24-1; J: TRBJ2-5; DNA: TGTGCCACCAGTGATTCCGGGGGATACCAAGAGACCCAGTACTTC; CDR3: CATSDSGGYQETQYF
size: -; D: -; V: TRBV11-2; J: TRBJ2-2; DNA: TGTGCCAGCAGCTTCGTAGTAGGGACCGGGGAGCTGTTTTTT; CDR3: CASSFVVGTGELFF
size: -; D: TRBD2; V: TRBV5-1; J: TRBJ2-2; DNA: TGCGCCAGCAGCTTGACTAGCGGGGGGAGGAACACCGGGGAGCTGTTTTTT; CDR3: CASSLTSGGRNTGELFF
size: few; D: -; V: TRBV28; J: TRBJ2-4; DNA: TGTGCCAGCAGTTTAGCCGGGGGCAAAAACATTCAGTACTTC; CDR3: CASSLAGGKNIQYF
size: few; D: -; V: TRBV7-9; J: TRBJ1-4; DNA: TGTGCCAGCAGCTTGGGGGACAATCAGGAAAAACTGTTTTTT; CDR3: CASSLGDNQEKLFF
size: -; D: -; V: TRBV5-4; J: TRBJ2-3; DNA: TGTGCCAGCAGCCCTCGACTTGACAGATCCACAGATACGCAGTATTTT; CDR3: CASSPRLDRSTDTQYF
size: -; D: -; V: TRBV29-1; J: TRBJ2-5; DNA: TGCAGCGTGACGGGTCCGGCGGAGACCCAGTACTTC; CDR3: CSVTGPAETQYF
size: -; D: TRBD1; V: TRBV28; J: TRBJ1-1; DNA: TGTGCCAGCAGTTTACAGGGGGCTTTGAGTACTTTCTTT; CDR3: CASSLQGALSTFF
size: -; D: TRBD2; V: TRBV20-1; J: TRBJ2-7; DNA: TGCAGTGCTCTGGCTGGCGGGGGGGCGTACGAGCAGTACTTC; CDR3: CSALAGGGAYEQYF
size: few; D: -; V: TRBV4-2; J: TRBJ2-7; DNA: TGTGCCAGCAGCCAAGACAGGTCCTACGAGCAGTACTTC; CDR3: CASSQDRSYEQYF
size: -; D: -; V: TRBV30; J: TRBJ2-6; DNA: TGTGCCTGGGGCCGTAACGTCCTGACTTTC; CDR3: CAWGRNVLTF
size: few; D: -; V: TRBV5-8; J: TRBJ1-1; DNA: TGTGCCAGCAGAGGCGAGGTGACTGAAGCTTTCTTT; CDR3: CASRGEVTEAFF
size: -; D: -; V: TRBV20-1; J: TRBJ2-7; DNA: TGCAGTGCTAGGGGGGGGCGGAGTACCTACGAGCAGTACTTC; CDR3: CSARGGRSTYEQYF
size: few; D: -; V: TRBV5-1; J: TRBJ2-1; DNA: TGCGCCAGCAGCTTGGGCCAGGGGCACCACAATGAGCAGTTCTTC; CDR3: CASSLGQGHHNEQFF
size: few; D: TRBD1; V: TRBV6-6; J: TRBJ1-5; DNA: TGTGCCAGCAGTCCGGGACAGGTGGCTCAGCCCCAGCATTTT; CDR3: CASSPGQVAQPQHF
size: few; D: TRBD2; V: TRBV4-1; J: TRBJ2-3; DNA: TGCGCCAGCAGCCACGGAACCCGACTAGCGCTCACAGATACGCAGTATTTT; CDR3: CASSHGTRLALTDTQYF
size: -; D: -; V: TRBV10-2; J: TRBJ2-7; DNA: TGCGCCAGCAGTTCGGACGGGGGTGGATCCTACGAGCAGTACTTC; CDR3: CASSSDGGGSYEQYF
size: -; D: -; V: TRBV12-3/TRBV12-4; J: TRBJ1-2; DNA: TGTGCCAGCAGTTTAGGTCTTCCGGTGAATAACATTCGCTACACCTTC; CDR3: CASSLGLPVNNIRYTF
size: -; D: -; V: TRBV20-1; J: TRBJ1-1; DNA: TGCAGTGCTAGAGATCCGGGCGGTATGAGGAACACTGAAGCTTTCTTT; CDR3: CSARDPGGMRNTEAFF
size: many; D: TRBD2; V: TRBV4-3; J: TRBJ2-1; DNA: TGCGCCAGCAGCCAGGCAGGGCGGGGGGCCTACAATGAGCAGTTCTTC; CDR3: CASSQAGRGAYNEQFF
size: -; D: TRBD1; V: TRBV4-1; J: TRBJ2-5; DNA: TGCGCCAGCAGCGTTCACAGGGGATCGACGGAGACCCAGTACTTC; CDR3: CASSVHRGSTETQYF
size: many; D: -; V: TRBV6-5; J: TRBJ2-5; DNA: TGTGCCAGCAGTTACCAACAGGGGAGGGAGACCCAGTACTTC; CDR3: CASSYQQGRETQYF
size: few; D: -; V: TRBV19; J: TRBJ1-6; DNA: TGTGCCAGTAGTATCTCGGGGAATTCACCCCTCCACTTT; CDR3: CASSISGNSPLHF
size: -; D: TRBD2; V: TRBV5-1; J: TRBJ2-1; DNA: TGCGCCAGCGGGCTAAATAGCGGGGGGAACAATGAGCAGTTCTTC; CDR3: CASGLNSGGNNEQFF
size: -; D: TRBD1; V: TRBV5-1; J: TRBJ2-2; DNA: TGCGCCAGCAGCGCTCAGGGGGACACCGGGGAGCTGTTTTTT; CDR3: CASSAQGDTGELFF
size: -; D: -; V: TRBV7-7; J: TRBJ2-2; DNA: TGTGCTAGCAGCTTAGAGGGGTCGCGCACCGGGGAGCTGTTTTTT; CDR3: CASSLEGSRTGELFF
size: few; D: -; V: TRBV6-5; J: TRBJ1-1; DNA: TGTGCCAGCAGTCGACGCCCAACGCCCGAAGCTTTCTTT; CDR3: CASSRRPTPEAFF
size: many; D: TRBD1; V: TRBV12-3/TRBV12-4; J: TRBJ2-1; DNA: TGTGCCAGCACCCGGGACAGTGGGCCTGAGCAGTTCTTC; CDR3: CASTRDSGPEQFF
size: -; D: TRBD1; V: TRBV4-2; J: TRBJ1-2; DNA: TGTGCCAGCAGCCAAGGAAGACAGGGCAGCTATGGCTACACCTTC; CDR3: CASSQGRQGSYGYTF
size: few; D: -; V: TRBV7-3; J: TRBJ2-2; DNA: TGTGCCAGCAGCGCGGAACCAACCGGGGAGCTGTTTTTT; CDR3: CASSAEPTGELFF
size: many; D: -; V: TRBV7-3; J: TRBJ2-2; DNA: TGTGCCAGCAGTTACGGAGGGGAAACCGGGGAGCTGTTTTTT; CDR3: CASSYGGETGELFF
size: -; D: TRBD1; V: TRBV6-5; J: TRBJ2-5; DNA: TGTGCCAGCAGTTACTTCGGACAGGGTCGGGAGACCCAGTACTTC; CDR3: CASSYFGQGRETQYF
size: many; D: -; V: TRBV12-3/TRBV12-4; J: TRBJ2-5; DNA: TGTGCCAGCAGCTCAGGATTCTGGGAGACCCAGTACTTC; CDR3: CASSSGFWETQYF